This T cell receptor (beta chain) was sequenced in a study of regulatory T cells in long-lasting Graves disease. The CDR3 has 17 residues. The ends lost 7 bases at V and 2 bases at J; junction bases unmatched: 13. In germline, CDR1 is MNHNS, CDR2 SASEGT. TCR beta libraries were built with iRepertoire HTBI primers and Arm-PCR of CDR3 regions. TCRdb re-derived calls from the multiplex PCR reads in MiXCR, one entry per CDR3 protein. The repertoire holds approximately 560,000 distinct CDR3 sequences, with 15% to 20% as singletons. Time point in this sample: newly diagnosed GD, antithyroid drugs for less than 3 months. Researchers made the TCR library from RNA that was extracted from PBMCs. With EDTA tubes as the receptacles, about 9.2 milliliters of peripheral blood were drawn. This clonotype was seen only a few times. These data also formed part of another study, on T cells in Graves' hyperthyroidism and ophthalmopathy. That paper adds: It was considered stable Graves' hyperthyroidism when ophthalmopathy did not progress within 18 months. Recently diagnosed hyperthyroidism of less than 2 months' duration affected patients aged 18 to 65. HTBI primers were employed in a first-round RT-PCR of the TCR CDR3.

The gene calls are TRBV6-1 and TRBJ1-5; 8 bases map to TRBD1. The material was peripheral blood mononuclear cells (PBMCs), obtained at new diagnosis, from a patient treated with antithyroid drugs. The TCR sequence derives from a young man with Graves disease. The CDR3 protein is CASNKKGRDRRNQPQHF. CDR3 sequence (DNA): TGTGCCAGCAACAAAAAGGGCCGGGACAGGCGCAATCAGCCCCAGCATTTT.